Below, 30 T cell receptor beta chains from the same sample are listed, as sequenced in a study of T cell repertoires in cytomegalovirus infection. TCRdb re-analysed the reads in MiXCR, keeping a single row per CDR3 protein. The sample has 150,000 to 200,000 distinct CDR3 sequences; roughly 17% are singletons. Source material: CD8+ T cells from PBMCs. The source is a human donor in good health (CMV status not recorded). Some clones in this sample may be carry-over from other donors' samples.

The chain links TRBV20-1 to TRBJ2-7; 9 bases fit TRBD1. This CDR3 contains 17 residues. V lost 0 bases and J lost 5; bases outside the gene matches: 14. The germline V gene encodes CDR1 DFQATT and CDR2 SNEGSKA (reference sequence). The DNA for the CDR3 is TGCAGTGCTAGAGATCACAGGGGGCGAGTTCCTCCGGACGAGCAGTACTTC. Translating it yields CSARDHRGRVPPDEQYF.

This clonotype was seen more than once but under ten times. The rearrangement joins TRBV6-5 to TRBJ1-5, with TRBD1 identical over 8 bases. V was clipped by 5 bases and J by 7 bases; unmatched bases: 10. Germline values: CDR1 MNHEY, CDR2 SVGAGI. CDR3 length: 15 amino acids. The CDR3 DNA sequence: TGTGCCAGCAGTGCTAACAGGGGGGTAGGGCAGCCCCAGCATTTT. Translation: CASSANRGVGQPQHF.

This clonotype has more than one count but fewer than ten. The chain is built from TRBV12-3 or TRBV12-4 and TRBJ2-2, with D unclear. The CDR3 has 13 residues. Trimming pared 2 bases from V and 5 bases from J, leaving 6 bases between. Here the CDR3 DNA reads TGTGCCAGCAGTTTATTACCTACCGGGGAGCTGTTTTTT. Its translation is CASSLLPTGELFF.

The sample holds many counts of this clonotype. The rearrangement links TRBV7-8 to TRBJ2-1, with TRBD1 as a possible D gene (5 bases). The CDR3 consists of 15 residues. CDR1 SGHVS and CDR2 FQNEAQ come from the germline V gene. The germline V and J ends were trimmed by 4 bases and 0 bases, with 10 bases remaining between them. The DNA of the CDR3 is TGTGCCAGCAGCTCCAGGGCATCCTCCTACAATGAGCAGTTCTTC. Residues: CASSSRASSYNEQFF.

This clonotype appeared a few times. The J gene is TRBJ1-6, the V gene TRBV20-1; a weak D match, TRBD1 (5 bases). Trimming took off 3 bases at V and 0 bases at J, with 18 bases between the two ends. The V gene's germline CDR1 is DFQATT and CDR2 SNEGSKA (reference sequence). The CDR3 is 18 amino acids. The CDR3 here is CSARDRDFQSSYNSPLHF. In DNA, the CDR3 is TGCAGTGCTAGGGATAGGGACTTTCAGAGCTCCTATAATTCACCCCTCCACTTT.

This clonotype was counted between two and nine times. The chain is built from TRBV10-3 and TRBJ2-1; TRBD2 aligns across 7 bases. V lost 3 bases to trimming and J lost 8 bases; unmatched junction nucleotides: 10. Per germline, CDR1 ENHRY and CDR2 SYGVKD. CDR3 length equals 15 residues. CDR3 DNA sequence: TGTGCCATCAGTGACGTGGGGGGGGATTGGGATGAGCAGTTCTTC. Its protein product is CAISDVGGDWDEQFF.

This clonotype has ten or more counts. The chain carries TRBV7-6 and TRBJ2-5; a possible D gene is TRBD1 (6 bases). V lost 5 bases and J lost 4, with 8 bases in between. This CDR3 spans 12 amino acids. Germline CDR1 is SGHVS and CDR2 is FNYEAQ. CDR3 amino acids: CASSRGGETQYF. The CDR3 nucleotides are TGTGCCAGCAGCCGAGGGGGAGAGACCCAGTACTTC.

The chain uses TRBV6-1 and TRBJ2-7; 10 bases align to TRBD1. V dropped 6 bases and J dropped 4; count of bases not matched to a gene: 9. Germline V gene data show CDR1 as MNHNS and CDR2 as SASEGT. The CDR3 runs to 15 residues. In DNA, the CDR3 is TGTGCCAGCAGAATGGGACAGGGGCCTACTTACGAGCAGTACTTC. This translates into CASRMGQGPTYEQYF.

The CDR3 sequence is CASGSLRGSTDTQYF. Written as DNA, the CDR3 is TGCGCCAGCGGGAGTCTACGGGGGAGCACAGATACGCAGTATTTT. V and J are TRBV4-1 and TRBJ2-3; D is perhaps TRBD2 (6 bases). Germline CDR1 MGHRA, CDR2 YSYEKL. V was pared by 8 bases and J by 0 bases, with 15 bases between. The CDR3 extends over 15 amino acids.

The V gene is TRBV11-2, the J gene TRBJ2-5; TRBD2 aligns across 8 bases. Unmatched junction bases numbered 13, after V lost 5 bases and J lost 5 bases. There are 16 residues in the CDR3. In germline, CDR1 is SGHAT, CDR2 FQNNGV. In DNA form, the CDR3 reads TGTGCCAGCAGCCCTATCCCCCGGGGGGGCCGGGAGACCCAGTACTTC. It encodes CASSPIPRGGRETQYF. The full variable domain, its missing parts supplied by reference TRBV11-2 and TRBJ2-5, is EAGVAQSPRYKIIEKRQSVAFWCNPISGHATLYWYQQILGQGPKLLIQFQNNGVVDDSQLPKDRFSAERLKGVDSTLKIQPAKLEDSAVYLCASSPIPRGGRETQYFGPGTRLLVL.

The chain joins TRBV7-2 to TRBJ1-3, with 7 nucleotides matching TRBD1. This CDR3 contains 15 residues. Germline CDR1 SGHTA, CDR2 FQGNSA. V shed 10 bases, J shed 0 bases, and the junction held 9 bases outside the gene matches. The CDR3: CAIVDRPSSGNTIYF. The CDR3 region has the DNA TGTGCCATCGTGGACAGGCCCTCCTCTGGAAACACCATATATTTT.

The table lists this clonotype with a few counts. The chain couples TRBV29-1 to TRBJ2-1; the D gene could be TRBD1 or TRBD2 (5 bases each). The CDR3 length is 12 residues. V shed 7 bases and J shed 2 bases, with 9 bases lying between them. Germline lookup yields CDR1 SQVTM and CDR2 ANQGSEA. CDR3 region: CSAGAAYNEQFF. As DNA, the CDR3 is TGCAGCGCCGGGGCTGCCTACAATGAGCAGTTCTTC.

The table lists this clonotype with a few counts. V usage is TRBV19 and J usage is TRBJ1-5; 7 bases are a match to TRBD1. The CDR3 has 16 amino acids. The V segment lost 1 base and the J segment 7 bases; nucleotides outside the gene matches: 10. CDR1 LNHDA and CDR2 SQIVND come from the germline V gene (reference sequence). The CDR3 region is CASSIVGTGANQPQHF. The CDR3 coding sequence is TGTGCCAGTAGTATAGTCGGAACAGGGGCCAACCAGCCCCAGCATTTT.

This clonotype occurred a few times. V gene TRBV7-6 combines with J gene TRBJ2-3; D unclear. V dropped 6 bases and J dropped 3 bases, with 7 bases sitting between them. The CDR3 contains 12 residues. The germline V gene has CDR1 SGHVS and CDR2 FNYEAQ. DNA of the CDR3: TGTGCCAGCAGTCCCGAAACAGATACGCAGTATTTT. Protein product: CASSPETDTQYF.

This clonotype was counted many times. The V gene is TRBV4-1, the J gene TRBJ2-7, with D perhaps assigned TRBD1 or TRBD2 (5 bases each). The germline CDR1 and CDR2 sequences are MGHRA and YSYEKL. The CDR3 is made up of 12 amino acids. V lost 3 bases and J lost 2, with 5 bases in between. CDR3 protein: CASSQGPYEQYF. The CDR3, as DNA: TGCGCCAGCAGCCAGGGACCCTACGAGCAGTACTTC.

V and J are TRBV29-1 and TRBJ2-7; 8 positions agree with TRBD1. Germline trimming cut 0 bases from V and 3 bases from J; bases unmatched to any gene: 4. The CDR3 loop spans 14 amino acids. Germline loops: CDR1 SQVTM, CDR2 ANQGSEA. This chain's CDR3 is CSVEERGTGYEQYF. The CDR3 DNA is TGCAGCGTTGAAGAAAGAGGGACAGGCTACGAGCAGTACTTC.

Ten or more counts support this clonotype. The chain links TRBV7-2 to TRBJ2-3, with TRBD2 matching 12 bases. The CDR3 runs 16 residues. Germline V gene sequence: CDR1 SGHTA, CDR2 FQGNSA. Trimming removed 2 bases from V and 7 bases from J; junction bases left unmatched: 7. The CDR3 here is CASSLTPSGGANTQYF. The CDR3 DNA sequence: TGTGCCAGCAGCTTAACGCCTAGCGGGGGGGCGAATACGCAGTATTTT. Full variable domain (outside the CDR3, taken from reference TRBV7-2 and TRBJ2-3): GAGVSQSPSNKVTEKGKDVELRCDPISGHTALYWYRQSLGQGLEFLIYFQGNSAPDKSGLPSDRFSAERTGGSVSTLTIQRTQQEDSAVYLCASSLTPSGGANTQYFGPGTRLTVL.

This clonotype was seen a handful of times. V usage is TRBV19 and J usage is TRBJ1-1, with a tentative D call TRBD1 (6 bases). Looked up from germline, CDR1 is LNHDA and CDR2 is SQIVND (reference sequence). The CDR3 has 13 residues. Trimming stripped 11 bases from V and 1 base from J, with 14 bases between. The chain's CDR3 is CASSGQKNTEAFF. The DNA of the CDR3 is TGTGCCTCCAGCGGACAGAAGAACACTGAAGCTTTCTTT.

This clonotype was counted a few times. The chain links TRBV7-8 to TRBJ2-1; 15 nucleotides line up with TRBD2. Germline V gene sequence: CDR1 SGHVS, CDR2 FQNEAQ. The CDR3 loop spans 18 amino acids. The ends lost 3 bases at V and 0 bases at J; junction bases unmatched: 3. In DNA form, the CDR3 reads TGTGCCAGCAGCTTCCCGGGACTAGCGGGGGGCTCCTACAATGAGCAGTTCTTC. It encodes CASSFPGLAGGSYNEQFF.

The chain recombines TRBV7-3 with TRBJ2-5; the D gene could be TRBD1 or TRBD2 (6 bases each). The CDR3 spans 16 residues. Germline-derived CDR1 and CDR2 are SGHTA and FQGTGA. V was clipped by 2 bases and J by 2 bases, with 15 bases between them. This CDR3 reads CASSLWGAGGQETQYF. The CDR3 bases are TGTGCCAGCAGCTTATGGGGGGCTGGGGGACAAGAGACCCAGTACTTC.

CDR3 amino acids: CASSLGSASGANQPQHF. CDR3 bases: TGTGCCAGCAGCTTAGGGAGCGCGTCAGGGGCGAATCAGCCCCAGCATTTT. J is TRBJ1-5 and V is TRBV7-8; TRBD1 is a possible D gene (6 bases). Germline CDR1 SGHVS, CDR2 FQNEAQ. The CDR3 contains 17 residues. V was shortened by 1 base and J by 4 bases, with 17 bases between the two germline ends.

The chain has TRBV28 and TRBJ2-7, with 8 bases that match TRBD1. Germline loops: CDR1 MDHEN, CDR2 SYDVKM. V dropped 6 bases and J dropped 2; count of bases not matched to a gene: 12. The CDR3 contains 16 residues. CDR3 sequence: CASSPMAGQVPYEQYF. The CDR3 DNA reads TGTGCCAGCAGCCCTATGGCGGGACAGGTACCCTACGAGCAGTACTTC. Together with reference TRBV28 and TRBJ2-7, the CDR3 gives the full variable domain: DVKVTQSSRYLVKRTGEKVFLECVQDMDHENMFWYRQDPGLGLRLIYFSYDVKMKEKGDIPEGYSVSREKKERFSLILESASTNQTSMYLCASSPMAGQVPYEQYFGPGTRLTVT.

For the CDR3, the DNA is TGTGCCAGCAGTCCTCCGGGTAACGACTACGAGCAGTACTTC. Translating gives CASSPPGNDYEQYF. This rearrangement joins TRBV12-3 or TRBV12-4 to TRBJ2-7; no definite D call. The length of the CDR3 is 14 residues. The V gene lost 5 bases and the J gene lost 3 bases, with 14 bases spanning the gap.

This clonotype was found a few times. V and J are TRBV4-1 and TRBJ2-1, with D perhaps matching TRBD1 or TRBD2 (5 bases each). Trimming pared 2 bases from V and 8 bases from J, leaving 13 bases between. CDR3 length: 14 residues. The germline gives CDR1 MGHRA, CDR2 YSYEKL. This chain's CDR3 is CASSQLTGRDEQFF. Here the CDR3 DNA reads TGCGCCAGCAGCCAACTGACGGGGCGGGATGAGCAGTTCTTC.

The chain has TRBV29-1 and TRBJ1-2, with D hard to call. Deletions cut 6 bases from V and 9 bases from J, with 14 bases between. CDR3 length: 11 amino acids. The V gene's germline CDR1 is SQVTM and CDR2 ANQGSEA. The CDR3 region is CSVDGRRSYTF. The DNA of the CDR3 is TGCAGCGTGGACGGACGAAGGAGCTACACCTTC.

This clonotype showed up just a few times. The CDR3 nucleotides are TGTGCCAGCAGTCCACTCCGGACAGGGAACTTGAACACTGAAGCTTTCTTT. This sequence encodes CASSPLRTGNLNTEAFF. This chain uses TRBV28 with TRBJ1-1, with 8 bases lining up with TRBD1. The CDR3 spans 17 residues. J was trimmed by 0 bases and V by 5 bases; bases with no gene match: 11. Germline V gives CDR1 MDHEN, CDR2 SYDVKM.

This clonotype was counted only a few times. J is TRBJ2-3 and V is TRBV11-1; maybe TRBD2 (6 bases). Trimming cost V 5 bases and J 2 bases, with 11 bases left between them. The length of the CDR3 is 14 residues. Germline-derived CDR1 and CDR2 are SGHAT and FQDESV (reference sequence). CDR3 residues: CASSPDYLTDTQYF. The CDR3 nucleotides are TGTGCCAGCAGCCCGGACTACCTCACAGATACGCAGTATTTT. Combining the CDR3 with reference TRBV11-1 and TRBJ2-3 gives the whole variable domain EAEVAQSPRYKITEKSQAVAFWCDPISGHATLYWYRQILGQGPELLVQFQDESVVDDSQLPKDRFSAERLKGVDSTLKIQPAELGDSAMYLCASSPDYLTDTQYFGPGTRLTVL.

V and J are TRBV7-8 and TRBJ1-1, with 7 nucleotides matching TRBD1. J lost 0 bases, V lost 4 bases, and 8 bases had no gene match. The CDR3 totals 16 residues. Germline-derived CDR1 and CDR2 are SGHVS and FQNEAQ. CDR3 in amino acids: CASSSSPDRVNTEAFF. CDR3 nucleotides: TGTGCCAGCAGCTCCTCCCCCGACAGGGTGAACACTGAAGCTTTCTTT.

V is TRBV6-2 or TRBV6-3 and J is TRBJ2-1, with D possibly called TRBD1 or TRBD2 (6 bases each). Germline V gene lookup returns CDR1 MNHEY and CDR2 SVGEGT. CDR3 size: 18 residues. V was trimmed by 3 bases and J by 8 bases, leaving 26 bases between them. The CDR3 bases are TGTGCCAGCAGTTATTGGGGGGCTAGCTTGGCGAGGACGGATGAGCAGTTCTTC. Translation gives CASSYWGASLARTDEQFF.

This clonotype was seen more than once but under ten times. V and J are TRBV15 and TRBJ2-3; D possibly corresponds to TRBD1 (5 bases). Germline CDR1 is LNHNV and CDR2 is YYDKDF (reference sequence). The CDR3 is 16 amino acids. The V end was cut by 0 bases, the J end by 1 base, with 11 bases between. The DNA of the CDR3 is TGTGCCACCAGCAGAGATCGTGGGGCTGGCACAGATACGCAGTATTTT. It is translated as CATSRDRGAGTDTQYF.